Listed here is a single T cell receptor beta chain. This clonotype came up a few times. Which antigen it targets is not known. Nothing much larger sits one base from this clone, and base qualities are not available. TCRdb records Illumina HiSeq 2500 as the sequencer. TCR beta libraries were prepared by quantitative 5'-RACE with molecular barcodes. The authors' pipeline ran thus. Disease-linked TCR variants were identified with a new computational method built on a probabilistic model of VDJ rearrangement. TCRdb took the public reads, trimmed them with fastp at Q25, ran MiXCR for clone calling and kept in-frame beta chains. Each entry is one CDR3 protein sequence, shown with its most common DNA and genes. TCRdb's processing, not the authors', yielded these V and J calls. The sample records 670,000 or so distinct CDR3 sequences, over 15% of which are singletons. The biggest ten clones account for around a fifth of the sample.

Trimming costs V 4 bases and J 3 bases, and their ends lie 13 bases apart. From the germline V gene, CDR1 is ENHRY and CDR2 is SYGVKD. Its CDR3 holds 15 amino acids, cysteine through phenylalanine. The only DNA kept is the CDR3, 45 bases in frame from the first base. These data come from a study of CD8 T cells in ankylosing spondylitis (dated by TCRdb to the late 2010s). Regarding the research as a whole: The study set out to find disease-linked TCR variants by profiling T cell receptor beta repertoires in ankylosing spondylitis patients and healthy donors. The full study cohort was made up of approximately 24 ankylosing spondylitis patients and fewer than 120 healthy donors. Samples of peripheral blood were taken, and for ankylosing spondylitis patients, synovial fluid was collected as well. On the study overall, not on this receptor specifically: According to the report, matched synovial fluid samples from ankylosing spondylitis patients were significantly enriched for the disease-linked clones. Blood from ankylosing spondylitis patients appeared to be characterized by a TCR beta motif composed of under ten highly homologous amino acid variants. In peripheral blood, the disease-linked clones were found at relatively low frequencies and had a CD8+ phenotype. Some TCR beta motif variants had previously been reported in synovial fluid and blood of reactive arthritis patients, which suggested common disease-initiation mechanisms.

Sequenced input: blood, either unsorted or a sorted T cell fraction (not recorded which). Recombination connected TRBV10-3 to TRBJ1-5, with TRBD1 as a weak D call on 6 bases. The TCR was taken from a male donor with ankylosing spondylitis. The CDR3 in this case is CAISVGGASNQPQHF. In nucleotides, the sequence is TGTGCCATCAGTGTCGGGGGGGCATCCAATCAGCCCCAGCATTTT.